This TCR beta chain was captured in a study of beta chain features in type 1 diabetes. Broader study findings: Whether HLA type affects TCRB rearrangement stayed undetermined in the present work. Shorter TCRB CDR3s, moderately but significantly so, marked every one of the four CD4+ subsets in Type 1 diabetes patients.

Expressed TCRB transcripts were sequenced because the entire RNA isolate underwent reverse transcription. Some 3.6 million reads on average were seen across naive, central memory and regulatory T cell samples. Some clones are missing from TCRdb's copy, which holds only in-frame ones; the method was immunoSEQ multiplex PCR. The sample shows about 160,000 clones, approximately 7.8% of them seen only once. V shed 6 bases and J 6 bases; nucleotides not matched to a gene: 7. This CDR3 has 13 amino acids. Germline V CDR1 and CDR2: MNHEY, SVGAGI. Stem cell-like memory, regulatory, central memory and naive CD4+ cells were sorted via CD45RO/CCR7/CD25/CD127/CD95/CD27. On this clone: Antigen: not known. This CDR3 is also generated by other DNA sequences in the sample.

The chain uses TRBV6-5 and TRBJ1-2, with 7 bases identical to TRBD1. The sequence was collected from a woman aged 40 to 50 with type 1 diabetes. Sequenced input: central memory CD4+ T cells from blood. Here the CDR3 reads CASSQDRVDGYTF. The CDR3 region has the DNA TGTGCCAGCAGCCAAGACAGGGTGGATGGCTACACCTTC.